This is a list of T cell receptor beta chains from one sample in a study of blood T cell repertoires in COVID-19. This table comes from immunoSEQ multiplex PCR, and its TCRdb copy is limited to in-frame clones, with some not included. Of 200,000 to 250,000 clones listed, around 84% were seen once; the top ten hold 15% to 20%. Sequencing was performed on peripheral blood. Receptors originate from a woman older than 75 with active or convalescent COVID-19. CDR3s include the opening cysteine and the closing phenylalanine or tryptophan. A D gene is named only where the DNA matches it firmly. Expanded clones get a size class; other rows say once, few or many, or leave the size out.

j_call d_call clone_size v_call cdr3_aa cdr3_nt
TRBJ2-4 TRBD1 NA TRBV19 CASRQGADIQYF TGTGCCAGTCGACAGGGGGCCGACATTCAGTACTTC
TRBJ2-2 NA NA TRBV7-3 CASSLTGTGTGELFF TGTGCCAGCAGCTTAACAGGGACTGGGACCGGGGAGCTGTTTTTT
TRBJ1-5 TRBD1 NA TRBV2 CASREQGASNQPQHF TGTGCCAGCAGAGAACAGGGGGCAAGCAATCAGCCCCAGCATTTT
TRBJ1-2 TRBD1 NA TRBV18 CASSLIQGAQTTDGYTF TGTGCCAGCTCATTAATACAGGGGGCCCAAACGACGGATGGCTACACCTTC
TRBJ2-5 NA NA TRBV28 CASSLLRETQYF TGTGCCAGCAGTTTATTGAGAGAGACCCAGTACTTC
TRBJ1-1 NA NA TRBV7-9 CASSFPGPNTEAFF TGTGCCAGCAGCTTTCCAGGCCCGAACACTGAAGCTTTCTTT
TRBJ1-2 TRBD1 NA TRBV30 CAWSPQGLGYTF TGTGCCTGGAGCCCACAGGGGTTAGGCTACACCTTC
TRBJ1-1 NA NA TRBV7-2 CASSLFGATNTEAFF TGTGCCAGCAGCTTATTCGGAGCCACGAACACTGAAGCTTTCTTT
TRBJ1-2 TRBD1 NA TRBV2 CASTLSDRANGYTF TGTGCCAGCACCCTCTCGGACAGGGCCAATGGCTACACCTTC
TRBJ2-3 TRBD2 NA TRBV10-2 CASRYLAGVTDTQYF TGCGCCAGCAGGTATCTAGCGGGGGTCACAGATACGCAGTATTTT
TRBJ2-4 TRBD2 NA TRBV15 CATSRDRASGGLAKNIQYF TGTGCCACCAGCAGAGATCGGGCTAGCGGGGGGCTAGCCAAAAACATTCAGTACTTC
TRBJ1-5 TRBD1 NA TRBV19 CASKDRLNQPQHF TGTGCCAGTAAGGACAGGCTCAATCAGCCCCAGCATTTT
TRBJ2-7 NA NA TRBV18 CASSPGLYEQYF TGTGCCAGCTCACCAGGACTGTACGAGCAGTACTTC
TRBJ1-6 NA NA TRBV2 CASSMGSKNSPLHF TGTGCCAGCAGTATGGGGAGCAAGAATTCACCCCTCCACTTT
TRBJ1-2 TRBD1 NA TRBV5-4 CASSPKTGNHGYTF TGTGCCAGCAGCCCCAAGACAGGGAACCATGGCTACACCTTC
TRBJ2-3 TRBD2 NA TRBV5-4 CASSGRASGRSGTQYF TGTGCCAGCAGCGGTCGGGCTAGCGGGAGGTCTGGTACGCAGTATTTT
TRBJ1-2 NA NA TRBV6-4 CASSDRGGYGYTF TGTGCCAGCAGTGACAGGGGTGGCTATGGCTACACCTTC
TRBJ2-1 TRBD2 NA TRBV7-9 CASTPRTSRANEQFF TGTGCCAGCACCCCCCGGACTAGTAGGGCCAATGAGCAGTTCTTC
TRBJ2-5 NA NA TRBV7-2 CASTPTGSLQETQYF TGTGCCAGCACCCCAACGGGTAGCCTCCAAGAGACCCAGTACTTC
TRBJ2-7 TRBD2 NA TRBV12-5 CASGLAKSGRWSYEQYF TGTGCTAGTGGTTTGGCTAAGAGCGGGAGGTGGTCCTACGAGCAGTACTTC
TRBJ2-2 NA once TRBV14 CASSQYTGSHTGELFF TGTGCCAGCAGCCAGTACACCGGGTCGCACACCGGGGAGCTGTTTTTT
TRBJ2-3 NA NA TRBV9 CASSLGDILSSDTQYF TGTGCCAGCAGCCTGGGGGACATCCTCTCATCAGATACGCAGTATTTT
TRBJ1-6 NA NA TRBV10-3 CAIRLTGNSPLHF TGTGCCATCAGACTAACAGGGAATTCACCCCTCCACTTT
TRBJ2-1 TRBD2 NA TRBV11-3 CASSLVAGGYNEQFF TGTGCCAGCAGCTTAGTCGCGGGGGGTTACAATGAGCAGTTCTTC
TRBJ2-7 NA once TRBV21-1 CASSGLGGEGTYEQYF TGTGCCAGCAGCGGACTGGGGGGTGAGGGTACCTACGAGCAGTACTTC
TRBJ2-6 NA NA TRBV21-1 CASSNSDFSGANVLTF TGTGCCAGCAGCAATTCGGACTTCTCTGGGGCCAACGTCCTGACTTTC
TRBJ2-2 NA NA TRBV28 CASSSTSTGELFF TGTGCCAGCAGTTCCACTTCCACCGGGGAGCTGTTTTTT
TRBJ1-5 NA NA TRBV28 CASSLVGNQPQHF TGTGCCAGCAGTTTAGTCGGTAATCAGCCCCAGCATTTT